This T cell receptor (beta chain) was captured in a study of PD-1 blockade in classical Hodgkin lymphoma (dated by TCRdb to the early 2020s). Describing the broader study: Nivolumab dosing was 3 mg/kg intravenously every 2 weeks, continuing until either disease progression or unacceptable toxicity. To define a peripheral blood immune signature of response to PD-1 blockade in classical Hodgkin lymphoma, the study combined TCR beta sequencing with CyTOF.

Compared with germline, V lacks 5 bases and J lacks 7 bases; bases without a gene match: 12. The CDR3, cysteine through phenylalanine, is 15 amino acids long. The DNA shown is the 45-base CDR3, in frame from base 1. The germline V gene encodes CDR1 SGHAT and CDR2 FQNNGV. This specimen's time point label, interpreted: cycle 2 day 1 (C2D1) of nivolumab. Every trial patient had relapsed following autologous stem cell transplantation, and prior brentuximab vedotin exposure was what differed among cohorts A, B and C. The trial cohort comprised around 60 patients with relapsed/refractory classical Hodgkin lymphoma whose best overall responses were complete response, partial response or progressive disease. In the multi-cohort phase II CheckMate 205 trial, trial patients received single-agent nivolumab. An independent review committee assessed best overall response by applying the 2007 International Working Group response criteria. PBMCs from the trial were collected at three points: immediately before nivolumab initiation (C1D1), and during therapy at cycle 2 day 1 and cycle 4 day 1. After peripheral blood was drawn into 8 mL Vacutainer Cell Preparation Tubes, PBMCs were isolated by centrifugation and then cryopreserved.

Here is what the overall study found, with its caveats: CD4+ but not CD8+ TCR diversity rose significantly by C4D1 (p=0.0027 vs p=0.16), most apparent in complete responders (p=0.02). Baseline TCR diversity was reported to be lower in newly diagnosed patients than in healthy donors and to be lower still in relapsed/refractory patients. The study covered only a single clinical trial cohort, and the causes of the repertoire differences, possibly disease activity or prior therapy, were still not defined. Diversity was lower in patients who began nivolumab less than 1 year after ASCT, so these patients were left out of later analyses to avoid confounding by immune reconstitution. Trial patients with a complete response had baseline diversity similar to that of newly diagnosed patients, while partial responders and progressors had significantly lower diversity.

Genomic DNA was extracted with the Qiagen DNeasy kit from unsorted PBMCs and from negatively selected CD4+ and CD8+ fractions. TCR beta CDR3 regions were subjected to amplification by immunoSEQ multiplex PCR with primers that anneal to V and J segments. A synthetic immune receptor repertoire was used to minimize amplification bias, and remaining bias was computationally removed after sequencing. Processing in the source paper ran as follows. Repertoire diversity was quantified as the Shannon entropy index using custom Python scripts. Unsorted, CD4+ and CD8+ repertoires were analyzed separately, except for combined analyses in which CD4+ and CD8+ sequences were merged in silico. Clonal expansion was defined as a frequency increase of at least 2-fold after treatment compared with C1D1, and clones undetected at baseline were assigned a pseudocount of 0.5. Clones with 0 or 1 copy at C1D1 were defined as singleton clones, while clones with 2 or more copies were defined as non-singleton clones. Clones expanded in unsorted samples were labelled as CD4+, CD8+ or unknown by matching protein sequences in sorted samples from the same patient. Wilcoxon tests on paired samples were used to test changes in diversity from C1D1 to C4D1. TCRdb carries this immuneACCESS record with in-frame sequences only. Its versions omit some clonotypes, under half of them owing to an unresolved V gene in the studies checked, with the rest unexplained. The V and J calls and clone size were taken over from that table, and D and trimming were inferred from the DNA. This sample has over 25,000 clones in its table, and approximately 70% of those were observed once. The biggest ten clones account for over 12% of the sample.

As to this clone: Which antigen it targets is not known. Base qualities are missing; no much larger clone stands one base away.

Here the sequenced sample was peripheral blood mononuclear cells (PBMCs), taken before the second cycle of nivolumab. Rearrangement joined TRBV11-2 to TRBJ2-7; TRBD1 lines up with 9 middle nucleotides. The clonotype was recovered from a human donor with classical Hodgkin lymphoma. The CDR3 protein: CASSLTPTGGIEQYF. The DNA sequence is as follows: TGTGCCAGCAGCCTGACCCCGACAGGGGGAATAGAGCAGTACTTC. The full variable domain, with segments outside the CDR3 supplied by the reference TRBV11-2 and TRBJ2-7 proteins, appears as EAGVAQSPRYKIIEKRQSVAFWCNPISGHATLYWYQQILGQGPKLLIQFQNNGVVDDSQLPKDRFSAERLKGVDSTLKIQPAKLEDSAVYLCASSLTPTGGIEQYFGPGTRLTVT.